These T cell receptor beta chains were read from a single sample in a study of T cells in Graves' hyperthyroidism and ophthalmopathy. MiXCR was run by TCRdb on the multiplex PCR reads, yielding one entry per CDR3 protein. Of hundreds of thousands of distinct CDR3 sequences detected, less than 25% appear once; the ten largest clones hold over 30%. Sample: blood. Receptors were obtained from a young man with Graves' ophthalmopathy. The CDR3 runs from the conserved cysteine through the conserved F or W. The D gene is left open where the match is weak. Not every row has a clone size; where given, it reads once, few, many or a size class.

cdr3_aa cdr3_nt clone_size j_call d_call v_call
CASSDLAGDDEQFF TGCGCCAGCAGTGACCTAGCGGGAGACGATGAGCAGTTCTTC NA TRBJ2-1 TRBD2 TRBV10-2
CASSSGRPTDTQYF TGTGCCAGCAGCTCCGGGAGACCCACAGATACGCAGTATTTT many TRBJ2-3 NA TRBV7-6
CASSSRGQGSDTQYF TGCGCCAGCAGCTCCAGAGGACAGGGTTCAGATACGCAGTATTTT many TRBJ2-3 TRBD1 TRBV5-1
CASSPRTGGYYTEAFF TGTGCCAGTAGTCCCCGGACAGGGGGCTACTACACTGAAGCTTTCTTT few TRBJ1-1 TRBD1 TRBV19
CASSSPGQGDEKLFF TGTGCCAGCAGTTCCCCGGGACAGGGGGATGAAAAACTGTTTTTT many TRBJ1-4 TRBD1 TRBV28
CASTYGPEQYF TGTGCCAGCACCTACGGTCCCGAGCAGTACTTC many TRBJ2-7 NA TRBV28
CASSGDGNTIYF TGTGCCAGCAGCGGGGATGGAAACACCATATATTTT few TRBJ1-3 NA TRBV7-2
CASSIGTDRTDTQYF TGTGCCAGTAGTATCGGGACAGACCGCACAGATACGCAGTATTTT few TRBJ2-3 TRBD1 TRBV19
CASSSSGRAPETQYF TGTGCCAGCAGTTCATCCGGGAGGGCCCCAGAGACCCAGTACTTC many TRBJ2-5 TRBD2 TRBV27
CASSSGTGGDTGELFF TGTGCCAGCAGTAGCGGGACAGGGGGCGACACCGGGGAGCTGTTTTTT NA TRBJ2-2 TRBD1 TRBV6-2/TRBV6-3
CSARALTGAEAFF TGCAGTGCTAGAGCCCTGACAGGGGCTGAAGCTTTCTTT many TRBJ1-1 TRBD1 TRBV20-1
CASSDTQQYQETQYF TGTGCCAGCAGTGATACACAACAGTACCAAGAGACCCAGTACTTC many TRBJ2-5 NA TRBV27
CATSDLPGAAETQYF TGTGCCACCAGTGATTTGCCGGGGGCGGCAGAGACCCAGTACTTC NA TRBJ2-5 NA TRBV24-1
CAWSPMRVAGVHNEQFF TGTGCCTGGAGTCCCATGCGGGTGGCGGGAGTCCACAATGAGCAGTTCTTC few TRBJ2-1 TRBD2 TRBV30
CASSLKGPPPYEQYF TGTGCCAGCAGCCTTAAGGGACCGCCACCCTACGAGCAGTACTTC NA TRBJ2-7 NA TRBV28